Presented here are 11 T cell receptor beta chains from one specimen sequenced in a study of shared clonotypes between healthy human individuals. Some clones are missing from TCRdb's copy, which holds only in-frame ones; the method was immunoSEQ multiplex PCR. Here the sample spans 2 million to 2.5 million clones, more than 85% being singletons. Sequenced sample: naive CD4+ T cells from PBMCs. Described subset: CD45RA+ positively selected. The receptor set was obtained from a man younger than 35 in good health. Some clones in this sample may be carry-over from other donors' samples.

Details on this clone: This sample includes further DNA sequences coding for the same CDR3. The chain uses TRBV30 and TRBJ1-2, with D unresolved. V was pared by 2 bases and J by 4 bases, with 8 bases between. The length of the CDR3 is 12 residues. Germline V gene sequence: CDR1 GTSNPN, CDR2 SVGIG (reference sequence). The chain's CDR3 is CAWSPQGYGYTF. CDR3 coding DNA: TGTGCCTGGAGTCCCCAAGGCTATGGCTACACCTTC.

This sequence joins TRBV7-2 and TRBJ1-1; 7 bases line up with TRBD1. The CDR3 runs 17 residues. Germline CDR1 reads SGHTA; CDR2 reads FQGNSA. V gave up 7 bases and J gave up 0 bases; unmatched junction bases: 14. This CDR3 reads CASTSTGAFQLNTEAFF. The CDR3 coding sequence is TGTGCCAGCACCTCTACAGGGGCATTTCAGTTGAACACTGAAGCTTTCTTT. The full variable domain, completed using reference TRBV7-2 and TRBJ1-1, is GAGVSQSPSNKVTEKGKDVELRCDPISGHTALYWYRQSLGQGLEFLIYFQGNSAPDKSGLPSDRFSAERTGGSVSTLTIQRTQQEDSAVYLCASTSTGAFQLNTEAFFGQGTRLTVV.

The V gene is TRBV29-1, the J gene TRBJ2-1, with D perhaps TRBD2 (7 bases). This CDR3 contains 15 residues. Germline V gene data show CDR1 as SQVTM and CDR2 as ANQGSEA. V was cut by 7 bases and J by 4 bases, with 20 bases left in between. The CDR3 reads CSALPGASGYNEQFF. CDR3 nucleotides: TGCAGCGCCTTGCCGGGGGCTAGCGGATACAATGAGCAGTTCTTC.

The chain couples TRBV7-9 to TRBJ2-7; D gene ambiguous. Germline V gives CDR1 SEHNR, CDR2 FQNEAQ (reference sequence). The CDR3 spans 13 residues. V was clipped by 4 bases and J by 3 bases, with 10 bases between them. CDR3 region: CASSSQENYEQYF. DNA for the CDR3: TGTGCCAGCAGCTCCCAGGAAAACTACGAGCAGTACTTC.

This chain joins TRBV29-1 and TRBJ1-1; 9 bases map to TRBD1. The V gene's germline CDR1 is SQVTM and CDR2 ANQGSEA. The CDR3 contains 10 residues. The trim removed 7 bases at V and 8 bases at J, leaving 2 bases unmatched. DNA for the CDR3: TGCAGCGCCGGGACAGGGGAAGCTTTCTTT. It translates to CSAGTGEAFF.

Points on this clone: This sample also contains other DNA sequences that code for the same CDR3. The chain recombines TRBV7-9 with TRBJ1-5; no definite D call. CDR3 length: 15 residues. CDR1 and CDR2 from the germline V gene are SEHNR and FQNEAQ (reference sequence). Trimming cost V 0 bases and J 2 bases, with 8 bases left between them. CDR3 protein: CASSLAGRGNQPQHF. The CDR3, as DNA: TGTGCCAGCAGCTTAGCTGGGAGGGGCAATCAGCCCCAGCATTTT.

The V gene is TRBV5-1, the J gene TRBJ2-1, with TRBD2 matching over 11 bases. The length of the CDR3 is 16 residues. V lost 6 bases, J lost 5 bases, and 10 bases stayed unmatched. The germline V gene encodes CDR1 SGHRS and CDR2 YFSETQ. The CDR3 DNA follows: TGCGCCAGCACCCAAGAGCCGGGACTAGCGGACAATGAGCAGTTCTTC. The encoded protein is CASTQEPGLADNEQFF.

This clone was seen a few times. The chain joins TRBV19 to TRBJ1-5; unclear D gene. V was pared by 5 bases and J by 4 bases, with 6 bases between. The CDR3 covers 12 residues. CDR1 is LNHDA, CDR2 SQIVND, per germline (reference sequence). The CDR3 region is CASSSGNQPQHF. DNA for the CDR3: TGTGCCAGTAGTTCTGGGAATCAGCCCCAGCATTTT. The full variable domain, in which reference TRBV19 and TRBJ1-5 provide the parts outside the CDR3, is DGGITQSPKYLFRKEGQNVTLSCEQNLNHDAMYWYRQDPGQGLRLIYYSQIVNDFQKGDIAEGYSVSREKKESFPLTVTSAQKNPTAFYLCASSSGNQPQHFGDGTRLSIL.

The chain recombines TRBV7-6 with TRBJ2-1; 12 nucleotides agree with TRBD2. The CDR3 has 15 amino acids. V lost 7 bases, J lost 2 bases, and 3 bases stayed unmatched. Germline CDR1 SGHVS, CDR2 FNYEAQ. This chain's CDR3 is CASTLAGGPYNEQFF. The CDR3 region has the DNA TGTGCCAGCACCCTAGCGGGAGGGCCCTACAATGAGCAGTTCTTC.

The chain is built from TRBV4-2 and TRBJ2-2, with D tentatively TRBD1 (5 bases). This CDR3 region has 15 residues. The V gene lost 3 bases and the J gene lost 1 base, with 9 bases spanning the gap. CDR1 is LGHNA, CDR2 YNFKEQ, per germline. The CDR3 DNA sequence: TGTGCCAGCAGCCAGGCAGGGATGAACACCGGGGAGCTGTTTTTT. This codes for CASSQAGMNTGELFF.

J is TRBJ2-5 and V is TRBV30; a weak D match, TRBD1 (5 bases). Germline-derived CDR1 and CDR2 are GTSNPN and SVGIG (reference sequence). V shed 4 bases and J shed 2 bases, with 11 bases lying between them. This CDR3 comprises 13 residues. CDR3 region: CAWTRQWQETQYF. Written as DNA, the CDR3 is TGTGCCTGGACTCGACAGTGGCAAGAGACCCAGTACTTC.